Below are 18 T cell receptor beta chains sequenced from a single sample in a study of shared clonotypes between healthy human individuals (dated by TCRdb to the early 2020s). Libraries were constructed by the immunoSEQ multiplex PCR assay. TCRdb provides this immuneACCESS table in a form limited to in-frame rearrangements. Some clones are lacking; in checked studies, under half of them reflect an unresolved V gene, and why the rest are absent is not known. The sample profile shows about 2.1 million clones; roughly 91% of them were found once. Clones ranked in the top ten supply 1.5% to 2% of the sample. CD8 naive samples consisted of CD45RO-negative cells that were positively selected for CCR7, yielding a CD45RA+CCR7+ population without TemRA cells. Sequencing was performed on naive CD8+ T cells from PBMCs. The intended sense of this specimen's cell subset or site label: CD45RA+CCR7+. These receptors were obtained from a man aged 18 to 35 in good health. Some clones in this sample may be carry-over from other donors' samples.

The chain links TRBV7-9 to TRBJ1-6; D is possibly TRBD1 (6 bases). V was clipped by 5 bases and J by 13 bases, with 15 bases between them. The CDR3 is 13 residues long. Germline loops: CDR1 SEHNR, CDR2 FQNEAQ (reference sequence). The chain's CDR3 is CASSPQNGGPLHF. In DNA, the CDR3 is TGTGCCAGCAGCCCCCAAAACGGGGGCCCCCTCCACTTT.

Here the CDR3 DNA reads TGTGCCAGCAGCACAACATCCGGGACAGGGAGCTCCTACGAGCAGTACTTC. The encoded protein is CASSTTSGTGSSYEQYF. The chain uses TRBV7-9 and TRBJ2-7; TRBD1 matches at 9 bases. Germline V CDR1 and CDR2: SEHNR, FQNEAQ (reference sequence). V trimming: 5 bases; J trimming: 0 bases; junction bases outside the gene matches: 11. This CDR3 contains 17 residues.

V is TRBV11-3 and J is TRBJ1-1; D is ambiguous. This CDR3 comprises 13 residues. Germline V gene data show CDR1 as SGHNT and CDR2 as YENEEA. V was trimmed by 4 bases and J by 1 base, leaving 7 bases between them. DNA of the CDR3: TGTGCCAGCAGCTCCGGGCGGAACACTGAAGCTTTCTTT. Residues: CASSSGRNTEAFF.

Note on this clone: The sample contains more than one DNA sequence encoding this CDR3. The chain combines TRBV6-5 with TRBJ2-2, with D unresolved. V lost 0 bases to trimming and J lost 7 bases, with 3 bases between them. CDR3 length equals 12 residues. Germline-derived CDR1 and CDR2 are MNHEY and SVGAGI. The DNA for the CDR3 is TGTGCCAGCAGTTACTCCCGCGGGGAGCTGTTTTTT. Translated: CASSYSRGELFF.

The chain joins TRBV7-3 to TRBJ2-3; 8 nucleotides match TRBD2. V lost 2 bases to trimming and J lost 6 bases; unmatched junction nucleotides: 10. The CDR3 covers 16 residues. Germline loops: CDR1 SGHTA, CDR2 FQGTGA. The chain's CDR3 is CASSLEGGLVDDTQYF. The CDR3 nucleotides are TGTGCCAGCAGCTTAGAAGGGGGACTAGTAGATGATACGCAGTATTTT.

The V and J genes are TRBV9 and TRBJ2-7, with 7 bases matching TRBD2. This CDR3 contains 16 residues. Per germline, CDR1 SGDLS and CDR2 YYNGEE. After removal of 3 bases from V and 1 base from J, the junction contained 10 bases not matched to a gene. The CDR3 nucleotides are TGTGCCAGCAGCGCCCTCCCAAGCGGGGCTTCCTACGAGCAGTACTTC. This codes for CASSALPSGASYEQYF.

The rearrangement links TRBV7-2 to TRBJ1-2; the match to TRBD1 covers 11 bases. Germline V gene lookup returns CDR1 SGHTA and CDR2 FQGNSA. The junction had 11 bases not matched to a gene; V was cut back by 4 bases and J by 4 bases. The CDR3 consists of 17 residues. The CDR3 region is CASSSKLDRGLLYGYTF. CDR3 sequence (DNA): TGTGCCAGCAGCTCCAAATTGGACAGGGGGCTTCTCTATGGCTACACCTTC.

The chain has TRBV19 and TRBJ1-1, with D possibly matching TRBD1 (5 bases). The CDR3 totals 15 residues. Trimming left V 3 bases short and J 3 bases short, with 14 bases between. Germline assignment: CDR1 LNHDA and CDR2 SQIVND (reference sequence). CDR3 sequence reads: CASSIGRAVYTEAFF. The CDR3, as DNA: TGTGCCAGTAGTATTGGCAGGGCGGTTTACACTGAAGCTTTCTTT.

The chain is built from TRBV10-3 and TRBJ2-1; tentatively, D is TRBD1 (5 bases). Looked up from germline, CDR1 is ENHRY and CDR2 is SYGVKD. The CDR3 length is 15 residues. Between the trimmed V and J ends, which lost 3 bases and 4 bases, there was a span of 13 bases. This CDR3 is CAISDPARGYNEQFF. In DNA form, the CDR3 reads TGTGCCATCAGTGATCCGGCTAGGGGTTACAATGAGCAGTTCTTC.

The chain joins TRBV9 to TRBJ2-7, with D possibly being TRBD2 (6 bases). Trimming left V 5 bases short and J 5 bases short, with 17 bases between. Germline V gene data show CDR1 as SGDLS and CDR2 as YYNGEE. CDR3 length: 14 amino acids. In DNA form, the CDR3 reads TGTGCCAGCAGTCTCGCTAGCGCCCACCACGAGCAGTACTTC. Its protein is CASSLASAHHEQYF.

The chain combines TRBV27 with TRBJ1-5, with D tentatively TRBD1 (6 bases). The V end lost 3 bases, the J end lost 7 bases, and 19 bases lay between the germline ends. Germline-derived CDR1 and CDR2 are MNHEY and SMNVEV (reference sequence). The CDR3 covers 16 residues. The CDR3 spells CASSFNFQGRGQPQHF. The CDR3 region has the DNA TGTGCCAGCAGTTTTAATTTCCAGGGGCGCGGGCAGCCCCAGCATTTT.

Only one count was recorded for this clone. The V gene is TRBV6-1, the J gene TRBJ2-7; perhaps D is TRBD1 or TRBD2 (6 bases each). Germline-derived CDR1 and CDR2 are MNHNS and SASEGT. V was shortened by 8 bases and J by 9 bases, with 23 bases between the two germline ends. This CDR3 is built from 14 residues. CDR3 amino acids: CASSEGEWASAQYF. In DNA form, the CDR3 reads TGTGCCAGCTCCGAGGGGGAATGGGCTAGCGCGCAGTACTTC.

The gene calls are TRBV29-1 and TRBJ2-7; 11 bases agree with TRBD2. V trimming: 2 bases; J trimming: 7 bases; junction bases outside the gene matches: 1. Germline V gene sequence: CDR1 SQVTM, CDR2 ANQGSEA. The CDR3 totals 12 residues. The CDR3 here is CSVERLAGEQYF. CDR3 coding DNA: TGCAGCGTTGAAAGACTAGCGGGGGAGCAGTACTTC.

V gene TRBV2 combines with J gene TRBJ2-5, with 7 bases aligning to TRBD2. Looked up from germline, CDR1 is SNHLY and CDR2 is FYNNEI. CDR3 length equals 15 residues. J was trimmed by 0 bases and V by 7 bases; bases with no gene match: 8. The CDR3 is CASKRAGKDQETQYF. The CDR3 coding sequence is TGTGCCAGCAAGAGAGCGGGAAAGGACCAAGAGACCCAGTACTTC.

The chain carries TRBV7-9 and TRBJ2-7, with D uncertain. The germline V and J ends were trimmed by 4 bases and 1 base, with 8 bases remaining between them. CDR1 SEHNR and CDR2 FQNEAQ come from the germline V gene (reference sequence). The CDR3 runs to 13 residues. The CDR3 protein is CASSSMGSYEQYF. DNA of the CDR3: TGTGCCAGCAGCTCGATGGGGTCCTACGAGCAGTACTTC.

V is TRBV30 and J is TRBJ2-2; D might be TRBD2 (6 bases). Germline assignment: CDR1 GTSNPN and CDR2 SVGIG (reference sequence). V lost 4 bases to trimming and J lost 0 bases, with 9 bases between them. The CDR3 length is 14 residues. The CDR3 coding sequence is TGTGCCTGGAAGGCGGGAACGAACACCGGGGAGCTGTTTTTT. This sequence encodes CAWKAGTNTGELFF.

The gene calls are TRBV28 and TRBJ2-5; D uncertain. CDR1 and CDR2 from the germline V gene are MDHEN and SYDVKM. Trimming removed 5 bases at V and 5 bases at J, with 21 bases between. This CDR3 comprises 16 residues. The chain's CDR3 is CASSLFGDDQAETQYF. As DNA, the CDR3 is TGTGCCAGCAGTCTCTTCGGCGACGACCAAGCGGAGACCCAGTACTTC.

V usage is TRBV5-3 and J usage is TRBJ2-2; 10 bases agree with TRBD1. TRBV5-3 is sorted into the ORF group, with uncertain function. V was clipped by 7 bases and J by 3 bases; unmatched bases: 6. The CDR3 has 15 residues. The CDR3 spells CARPGDRGHTGELFF. Here the CDR3 DNA reads TGTGCCAGACCAGGGGACAGGGGCCACACCGGGGAGCTGTTTTTT.